The clone carrying this T cell receptor beta chain was observed a few times. Germline V gene lookup returns CDR1 ENHRY and CDR2 SYGVKD. The CDR3 is 13 residues long. The V end lost 11 bases, the J end lost 1 base, and 15 bases lay between the germline ends. The sample comes from a study of response to subunit inactivated influenza vaccine. MiXCR, run by TCRdb on the RT-PCR reads, gives a single entry per CDR3 protein. The sample carries more than 500,000 distinct CDR3 sequences, 11% recorded once. The same sample was also used in a study of T cells expressing NK-cell markers. From that second work: The TCR beta cDNA came from 5'RACE template switching with UMIs. The study drew TCR beta repertoires from sorted CD3+CD56+NKG2C+, CD3+CD56+NKG2C- and CD3+CD56-NKG2C+ T cells. Restriction of the sorted population to alpha-beta TCR T cells was achieved in several experiments with an anti-gamma-delta TCR antibody. Six or seven donors had dominant NKG2C+ clonotypes that comprised roughly 1.0-7.0% of their CD8+ T cells.

This chain joins TRBV10-3 and TRBJ2-7; the D call may be TRBD1 or TRBD2 (5 bases each). The source was PBMCs from blood, collected on the day of vaccination. This clonotype was sampled from a man aged 45-65 years who received an inactivated influenza vaccine. The CDR3 here is CAVRDGDSYEQYF. The CDR3 region has the DNA TGTGCCGTCCGGGACGGAGATTCCTACGAGCAGTACTTC.